A selection of T cell receptor beta chains follows, all from one sample in a study of CXCR3-negative and CXCR3-positive naive CD8 T cells. With the 5' RACE reads reprocessed, TCRdb shows one record per CDR3 protein and no DNA. Here the sample table reports 100,000 to 150,000 distinct CDR3 sequences. Sequenced sample: naive CXCR3- CD8+ T cells from blood. These receptors all stem from a human donor in good health. Some clones in this sample may be carry-over from other donors' samples. Both conserved end residues are part of each CDR3. Each record gives: V gene, J gene, CDR3 protein.

v_call: TRBV12-3/TRBV12-4; j_call: TRBJ2-3; cdr3_aa: CASSAQRLETSTDTQYF
v_call: TRBV14; j_call: TRBJ2-3; cdr3_aa: CASSQNAGAEDTQYF
v_call: TRBV7-8; j_call: TRBJ2-1; cdr3_aa: CASSFKAGASNEQFF
v_call: TRBV18; j_call: TRBJ2-1; cdr3_aa: CASSPGAGGGNEQFF
v_call: TRBV23-1; j_call: TRBJ2-2; cdr3_aa: CASSQSGALGGLKGTGELFF
v_call: TRBV13; j_call: TRBJ2-7; cdr3_aa: CASSPENRGNEQYF
v_call: TRBV7-6; j_call: TRBJ2-3; cdr3_aa: CASTSGRADTQYF
v_call: TRBV7-9; j_call: TRBJ2-2; cdr3_aa: CASSLEVWTNTGELFF
v_call: TRBV20-1; j_call: TRBJ2-7; cdr3_aa: CSASTGGYEQYF
v_call: TRBV4-3; j_call: TRBJ2-7; cdr3_aa: CASSPDRNIYEQYF
v_call: TRBV29-1; j_call: TRBJ1-1; cdr3_aa: CSVEAPRGGTEAFF
v_call: TRBV6-2/TRBV6-3; j_call: TRBJ2-1; cdr3_aa: CASRNTGLGGTDNEQFF
v_call: TRBV20-1; j_call: TRBJ2-1; cdr3_aa: CSARDQSAGTLPPQFF
v_call: TRBV20-1; j_call: TRBJ1-1; cdr3_aa: CSAGDRGGEAFF
v_call: TRBV11-2; j_call: TRBJ2-3; cdr3_aa: CASSLAASEVGTQYF